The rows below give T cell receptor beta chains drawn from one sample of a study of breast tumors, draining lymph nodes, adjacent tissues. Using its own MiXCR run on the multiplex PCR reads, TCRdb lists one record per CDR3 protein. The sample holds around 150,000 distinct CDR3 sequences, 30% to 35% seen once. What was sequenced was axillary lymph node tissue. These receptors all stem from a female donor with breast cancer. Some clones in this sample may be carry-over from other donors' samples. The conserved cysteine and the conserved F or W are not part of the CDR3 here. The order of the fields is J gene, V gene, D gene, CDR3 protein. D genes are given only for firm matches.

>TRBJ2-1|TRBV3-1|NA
ASSRWTGREGNEQF
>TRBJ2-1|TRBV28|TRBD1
VSARDRPNEQF
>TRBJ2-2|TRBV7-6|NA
ASSFLGQNTGELF
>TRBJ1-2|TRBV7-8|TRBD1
ASSRVPGQALGYGYT
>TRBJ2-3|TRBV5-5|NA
ASSLVPSVSDTQY
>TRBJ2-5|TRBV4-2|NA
ASSQVWQKAETQY
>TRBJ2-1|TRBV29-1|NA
SSASGPTGIGGEQF
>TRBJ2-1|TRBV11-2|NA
ASSLDIVNNEQF
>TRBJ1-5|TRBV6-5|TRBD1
ASSPTGTGNQPQR
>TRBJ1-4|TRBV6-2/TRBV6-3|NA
ASSSPFWATNEKLF
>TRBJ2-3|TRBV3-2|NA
ASSQNAGTPTDTQY
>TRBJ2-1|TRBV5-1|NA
ASSFQALNNEQF
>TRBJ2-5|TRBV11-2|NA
ASSFYICSARGAETQY
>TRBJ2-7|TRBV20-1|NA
SARSSPYEQY
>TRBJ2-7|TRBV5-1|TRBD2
ASRVSGGTYEQY
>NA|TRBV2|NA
ASSEQGQGGYT
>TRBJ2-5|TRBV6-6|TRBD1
AAKDREQETQY
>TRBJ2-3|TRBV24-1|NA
ATSDLADTQY
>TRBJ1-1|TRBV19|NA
ASRPVTGNTEAF
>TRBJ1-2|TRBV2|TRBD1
ASRPAGRQGDYGYT
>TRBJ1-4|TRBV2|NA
ASRTGDEKLF
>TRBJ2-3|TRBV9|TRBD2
ASSLLAGGPGTQY
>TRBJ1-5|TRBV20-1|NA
SARDELSNQPQH
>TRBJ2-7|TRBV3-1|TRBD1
ASSQGWTGGASYEQY
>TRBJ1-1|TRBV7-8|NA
ASSLGENTEAF
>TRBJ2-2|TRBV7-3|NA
ASSLLRAGELF
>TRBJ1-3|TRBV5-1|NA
ASSLGDSTSGNTIY
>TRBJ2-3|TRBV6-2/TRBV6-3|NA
ASSATDTQY
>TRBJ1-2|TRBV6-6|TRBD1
ASSRGQGYGYT
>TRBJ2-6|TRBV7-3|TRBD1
ASSPRDRSYSGANVLT